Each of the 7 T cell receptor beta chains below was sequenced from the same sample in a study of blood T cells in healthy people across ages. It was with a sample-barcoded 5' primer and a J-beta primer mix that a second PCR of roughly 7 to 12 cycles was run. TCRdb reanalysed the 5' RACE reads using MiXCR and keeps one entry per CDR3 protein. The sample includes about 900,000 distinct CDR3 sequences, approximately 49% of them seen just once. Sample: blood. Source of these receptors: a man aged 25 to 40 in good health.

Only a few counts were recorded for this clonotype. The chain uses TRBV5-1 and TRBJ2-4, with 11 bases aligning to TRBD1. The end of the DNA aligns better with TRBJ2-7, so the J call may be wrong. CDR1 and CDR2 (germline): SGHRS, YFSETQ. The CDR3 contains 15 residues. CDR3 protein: CASSSPDRGRDEQYF. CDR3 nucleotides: TGCGCCAGCAGCTCCCCGGACAGGGGGCGTGACGAGCAGTACTTC.

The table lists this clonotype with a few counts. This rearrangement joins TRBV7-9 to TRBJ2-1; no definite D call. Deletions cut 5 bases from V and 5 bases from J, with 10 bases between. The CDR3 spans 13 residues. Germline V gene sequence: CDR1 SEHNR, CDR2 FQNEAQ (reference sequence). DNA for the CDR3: TGTGCCAGCAGCGTAGAACTAAACAATGAGCAGTTCTTC. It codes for CASSVELNNEQFF.

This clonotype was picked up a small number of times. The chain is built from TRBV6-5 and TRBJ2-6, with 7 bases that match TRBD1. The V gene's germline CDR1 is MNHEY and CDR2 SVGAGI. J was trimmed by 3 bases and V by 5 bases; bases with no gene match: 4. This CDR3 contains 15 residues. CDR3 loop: CASSGRGIGANVLTF. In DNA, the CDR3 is TGTGCCAGCAGTGGCAGGGGGATTGGGGCCAACGTCCTGACTTTC.

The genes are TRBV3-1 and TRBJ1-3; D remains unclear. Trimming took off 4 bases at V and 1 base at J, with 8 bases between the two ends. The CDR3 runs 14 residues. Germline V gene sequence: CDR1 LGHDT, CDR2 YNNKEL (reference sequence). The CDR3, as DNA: TGTGCCAGCAGCCCGCAGTCGTCTGGAAACACCATATATTTT. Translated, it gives CASSPQSSGNTIYF.

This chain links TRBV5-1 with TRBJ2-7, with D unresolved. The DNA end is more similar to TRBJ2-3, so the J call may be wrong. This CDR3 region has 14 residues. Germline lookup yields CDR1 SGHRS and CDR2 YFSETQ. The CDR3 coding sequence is TGCGCCAGCAGCTTTATTTCTAACACAGATACGCAGTATTTT. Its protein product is CASSFISNTDTQYF.

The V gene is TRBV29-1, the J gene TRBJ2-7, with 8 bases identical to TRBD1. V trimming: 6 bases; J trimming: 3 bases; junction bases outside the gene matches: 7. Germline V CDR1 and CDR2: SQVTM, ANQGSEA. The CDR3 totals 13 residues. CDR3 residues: CSVLQDRVYEQYF. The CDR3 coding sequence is TGCAGCGTACTACAGGACAGGGTCTACGAGCAGTACTTC.

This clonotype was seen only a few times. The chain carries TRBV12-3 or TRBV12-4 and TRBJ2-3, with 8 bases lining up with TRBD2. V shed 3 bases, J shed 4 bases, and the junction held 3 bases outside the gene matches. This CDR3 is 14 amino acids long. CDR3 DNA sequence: TGTGCCAGCAGTTTCGCGGGGGGACCAGATACGCAGTATTTT. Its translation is CASSFAGGPDTQYF.